Many counts were recorded for the clone carrying this TCR beta chain. The target antigen is unknown. Molecular barcoded adaptors covering alpha/delta and beta/gamma chains were used on roughly 400 ng RNA. TCRdb fed the reads into MiXCR, producing one record per CDR3 protein. The repertoire includes tens of thousands of distinct CDR3 sequences, roughly 19% of them detected once, and 11% to 15% sits in the top ten. This entry belongs to a study of read filtering for tumor transcriptome and immune sequencing. V lost 5 bases to trimming and J lost 6 bases, with 10 bases between them. CDR1 and CDR2 (germline): SGHDN, FVKESK. The CDR3 sequence is 12 residues long. General study findings and limits: Sorted CD138-negative bone marrow cells were not purified T cells.

The V gene is TRBV14, the J gene TRBJ2-5; D is unresolved. The sequencing input was a population of CD138-negative cells sorted from bone marrow. This receptor was taken from a donor aged 40 or older with multiple myeloma. The CDR3 here is CASSSTVKTQYF. The CDR3 nucleotides read TGTGCCAGCAGCTCGACTGTGAAGACCCAGTACTTC.